This T cell receptor beta chain is from a study of blood T cells in healthy people across ages. Then a second PCR, running about 6 to 11 cycles, was carried out with a sample-barcoded 5' primer and a J-beta primer mix. TCRdb re-called the 5' RACE reads with MiXCR, one entry per CDR3 protein. The sample consists of roughly 800,000 distinct CDR3 sequences, roughly 25% of them appearing once. Germline lookup yields CDR1 DFQATT and CDR2 SNEGSKA (reference sequence). V lost 1 base and J lost 4, with 13 bases in between. CDR3 length: 14 residues. The same sample was also studied in work on T cells of mothers and their children.

The chain is built from TRBV20-1 and TRBJ1-1; possibly TRBD1 for D (5 bases). The sequencing sample was made of blood. The TCR was taken from a boy younger than 18 in good health. CDR3 sequence reads: CSARAGRIGTEAFF. CDR3 sequence (DNA): TGCAGTGCTAGAGCAGGGAGGATCGGCACTGAAGCTTTCTTT.